These 17 T cell receptor beta chains were sequenced from one sample in a study of blood T cell repertoires in COVID-19. The assay was immunoSEQ multiplex PCR, and TCRdb's table has in-frame clones only and misses some. The sample yields roughly 300,000 clones, 85% to 90% seen once. Sequenced sample: peripheral blood. The receptor set was obtained from a middle-aged woman who had recovered from COVID-19.

The CDR3: CASSDSTSYNQPQHF. The CDR3 nucleotides are TGTGCCAGCAGTGACAGTACAAGTTACAATCAGCCCCAGCATTTT. This sequence joins TRBV5-8 and TRBJ1-5, with D possibly being TRBD1 (5 bases). The CDR3 has 15 amino acids. The V and J ends lost 5 bases and 3 bases respectively, with 15 bases between them. The germline V gene encodes CDR1 SGHTS and CDR2 YDEGEE.

There are a few counts of this clone. This chain uses TRBV12-3 or TRBV12-4 with TRBJ1-4, with 9 bases aligning to TRBD1. With V trimmed by 6 bases and J by 8 bases, 4 bases remained unmatched. The CDR3 has 13 residues. The CDR3 DNA sequence: TGTGCCAGCAGCCGGACAGGGGAAGAAAAACTGTTTTTT. Translating gives CASSRTGEEKLFF.

This clone was detected only once. V gene TRBV6-5 combines with J gene TRBJ2-5; D gene ambiguous. Trimming shortened V by 7 bases and J by 5 bases, and 11 bases separated the two germline ends. Per the germline V gene, CDR1 is MNHEY and CDR2 is SVGAGI. This CDR3 comprises 12 residues. The CDR3 protein is CASIAGSETQYF. CDR3 nucleotides: TGTGCCAGCATTGCAGGTTCGGAGACCCAGTACTTC.

The rearrangement links TRBV27 to TRBJ1-2; the match to TRBD1 covers 10 bases. There are 14 residues in the CDR3. Losses at the gene ends were 4 bases for V and 8 bases for J; bases not matched to a gene: 7. The germline V gene has CDR1 MNHEY and CDR2 SMNVEV (reference sequence). DNA of the CDR3: TGTGCCAGCAGTTCGACAGGGGGCTTCTACGGCTACACCTTC. This codes for CASSSTGGFYGYTF.

The CDR3 DNA is TGTGCCAGCAGTCGCAGGGGGCTGGTCACTGAAGCTTTCTTT. Translation: CASSRRGLVTEAFF. This chain connects TRBV6-5 to TRBJ1-1; 8 bases align to TRBD1. CDR3 length: 14 residues. Germline trimming cut 5 bases from V and 4 bases from J; bases unmatched to any gene: 6. The germline V gene has CDR1 MNHEY and CDR2 SVGAGI.

The chain combines TRBV6-5 with TRBJ1-1, with D uncertain. The V and J ends lost 2 bases and 2 bases respectively, with 9 bases between them. CDR3 length: 14 residues. Germline CDR1 is MNHEY and CDR2 is SVGAGI. The CDR3 sequence: CASSYMGVNTEAFF. CDR3 bases: TGTGCCAGCAGTTACATGGGAGTAAACACTGAAGCTTTCTTT.

The chain has TRBV4-3 and TRBJ1-6; 9 bases are a match to TRBD1. Germline V lookup: CDR1 LGHNA, CDR2 YSLEER. The CDR3 sequence is 14 residues long. V lost 8 bases to trimming and J lost 8 bases; unmatched junction nucleotides: 7. In DNA form, the CDR3 reads TGCGCCAGCGGACACCGGGACAGGGATTCACCCCTCCACTTT. Protein product: CASGHRDRDSPLHF.

The gene calls are TRBV27 and TRBJ1-1; TRBD1 matches 12 bases. CDR1 and CDR2 (germline): MNHEY, SMNVEV (reference sequence). V was pared by 1 base and J by 4 bases, with 10 bases of the junction left unmatched. The CDR3 spans 18 residues. The chain's CDR3 is CASSLWGFGGQGATEAFF. In DNA, the CDR3 is TGTGCCAGCAGTTTATGGGGTTTCGGGGGACAGGGGGCCACTGAAGCTTTCTTT.

The rearrangement joins TRBV7-9 to TRBJ2-7, with 9 bases matching TRBD1. This CDR3 comprises 15 residues. The germline V gene encodes CDR1 SEHNR and CDR2 FQNEAQ (reference sequence). Trimming at V came to 8 bases and at J to 3 bases, leaving 11 bases not matched to a gene. CDR3 residues: CASDRGTGPYYEQYF. The CDR3 DNA reads TGTGCCAGCGACCGAGGGACAGGGCCCTACTACGAGCAGTACTTC.

The rearrangement links TRBV18 to TRBJ1-6; no reliable D call. The CDR3 is made up of 15 amino acids. The germline V gene has CDR1 KGHSH and CDR2 LQKENI. The V and J ends lost 2 bases and 8 bases respectively, with 13 bases between them. This chain's CDR3 is CASSPGDTAYSPLHF. CDR3 coding DNA: TGTGCCAGCTCACCAGGCGACACGGCTTATTCACCCCTCCACTTT. The variable domain in full, completed from reference TRBV18 and TRBJ1-6, reads NAGVMQNPRHLVRRRGQEARLRCSPMKGHSHVYWYRQLPEEGLKFMVYLQKENIIDESGMPKERFSAEFPKEGPSILRIQQVVRGDSAAYFCASSPGDTAYSPLHFGNGTRLTVT.

V gene TRBV21-1 combines with J gene TRBJ2-2; the table's D gene call, TRBD2, was not cross checked with the DNA. TRBV21-1 is labeled a pseudogene. The CDR3 consists of 21 residues. CDR3 amino acids: CASSKRVRGLAGDYGTGELFF. CDR3 nucleotides: TGTGCCAGCAGCAAAAGGGTGAGGGGACTAGCGGGGGACTATGGGACCGGGGAGCTGTTTTTT.

J is TRBJ1-6 and V is TRBV5-1; D remains unclear. In germline, CDR1 is SGHRS, CDR2 YFSETQ. The CDR3 has 15 residues. Trimming took off 0 bases at V and 7 bases at J, with 11 bases between the two ends. The CDR3 here is CASSLAEASNSPLHF. In DNA, the CDR3 is TGCGCCAGCAGCTTGGCCGAGGCGTCGAATTCACCCCTCCACTTT.

The rearrangement links TRBV7-8 to TRBJ1-1; D unresolved. Germline V lookup: CDR1 SGHVS, CDR2 FQNEAQ. Trimming removed 5 bases from V and 10 bases from J, with 8 bases in between. The CDR3 totals 10 residues. CDR3 region: CASSHLGAFF. In nucleotides, the CDR3 is TGTGCCAGCAGCCACCTAGGAGCTTTCTTT.

This clone was seen once. The chain joins TRBV5-5 to TRBJ2-2; 10 nucleotides align to TRBD2. Germline V CDR1 and CDR2: SGHKS, YYEKEE (reference sequence). With 3 bases clipped from V and 5 bases from J, the junction kept 7 bases outside the gene matches. The CDR3 has 16 amino acids. The CDR3 sequence: CASSSLALAGTGELFF. CDR3 coding DNA: TGTGCCAGCAGCTCCCTTGCACTAGCGGGGACCGGGGAGCTGTTTTTT. Full variable domain (outside the CDR3, taken from reference TRBV5-5 and TRBJ2-2): DAGVTQSPTHLIKTRGQQVTLRCSPISGHKSVSWYQQVLGQGPQFIFQYYEKEERGRGNFPDRFSARQFPNYSSELNVNALLLGDSALYLCASSSLALAGTGELFFGEGSRLTVL.

The chain joins TRBV10-3 to TRBJ2-7; 7 nucleotides agree with TRBD1. The trim removed 5 bases at V and 7 bases at J, leaving 8 bases unmatched. CDR1 and CDR2 from the germline V gene are ENHRY and SYGVKD. The CDR3 totals 13 residues. DNA for the CDR3: TGTGCCATCAGTATGACAGGGCCGCTAGAGCAGTACTTC. Protein: CAISMTGPLEQYF.

The rearrangement joins TRBV30 to TRBJ1-5; D not certain. The CDR3 loop spans 15 amino acids. Germline CDR1 GTSNPN, CDR2 SVGIG (reference sequence). V lost 0 bases, J lost 0 bases, and 9 bases lay in between. The CDR3 nucleotides are TGTGCCTGGAGTGTCGGCAGGTATAGCAATCAGCCCCAGCATTTT. Translated: CAWSVGRYSNQPQHF.

This chain links TRBV6-5 with TRBJ1-2; the match to TRBD1 covers 9 bases. V lost 4 bases to trimming and J lost 4 bases; unmatched junction nucleotides: 4. Germline CDR1 and CDR2: MNHEY and SVGAGI. This CDR3 is built from 14 residues. The CDR3: CASSSGQGPYGYTF. CDR3 DNA sequence: TGTGCCAGCAGTTCGGGACAGGGACCCTATGGCTACACCTTC.